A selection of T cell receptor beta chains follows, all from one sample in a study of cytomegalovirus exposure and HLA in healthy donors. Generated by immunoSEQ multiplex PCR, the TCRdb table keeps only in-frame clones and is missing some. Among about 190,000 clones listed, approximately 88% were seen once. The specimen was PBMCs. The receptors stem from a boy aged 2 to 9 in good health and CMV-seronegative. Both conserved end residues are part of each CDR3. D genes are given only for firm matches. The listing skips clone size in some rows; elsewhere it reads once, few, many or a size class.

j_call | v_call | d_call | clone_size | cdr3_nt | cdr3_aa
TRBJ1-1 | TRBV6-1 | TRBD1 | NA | TGTGCCAGCCGACAGGGGAGTGGTGAAGCTTTCTTT | CASRQGSGEAFF
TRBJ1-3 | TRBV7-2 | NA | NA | TGTGCCAGCAGCTTCGAATCGGTAATCGGAAACACCATATATTTT | CASSFESVIGNTIYF
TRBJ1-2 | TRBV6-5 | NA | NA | TGTGCCAGCAAAATGAACTTCGAATCCGATGGCTACACCTTC | CASKMNFESDGYTF
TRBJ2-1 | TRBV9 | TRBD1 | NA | TGTGCCAGCAGCGATTGGGACAGGCCCGGGAATGAGCAGTTCTTC | CASSDWDRPGNEQFF
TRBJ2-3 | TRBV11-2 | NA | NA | TGTGCCAGCAGCTTAGGGGTCGGGTCGAACACAGATACGCAGTATTTT | CASSLGVGSNTDTQYF
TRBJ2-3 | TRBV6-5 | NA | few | TGTGCCAGCATAGTTGCCGGGTTTACAGATACGCAGTATTTT | CASIVAGFTDTQYF
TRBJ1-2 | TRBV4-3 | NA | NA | TGCGCCAGCAGCCAAGTGGGGGGCTATGGCTACACCTTC | CASSQVGGYGYTF
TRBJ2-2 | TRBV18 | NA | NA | TGTGCCAGCTCACCATCCCCCAGTGGCCGCACCGGGGAGCTGTTTTTT | CASSPSPSGRTGELFF
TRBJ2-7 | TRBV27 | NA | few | TGTGCCAGCAGTCCCCTTCCCGGGGACTCCTACGAGCAGTACTTC | CASSPLPGDSYEQYF
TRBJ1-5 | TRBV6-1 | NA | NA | TGTGCCAGCAGTGAAGGAACAGGGTTTTTCTCTAGTCAGCCCCAGCATTTT | CASSEGTGFFSSQPQHF
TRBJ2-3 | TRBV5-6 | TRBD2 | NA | TGTGCCAGCAGCCCCGGACTAGCGGCTAGCACAGATACGCAGTATTTT | CASSPGLAASTDTQYF
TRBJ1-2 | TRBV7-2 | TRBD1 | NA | TGTGCCAGCAGCTTTACACCAGCCGGGACAGGACCCTCCTATGGCTACACCTTC | CASSFTPAGTGPSYGYTF
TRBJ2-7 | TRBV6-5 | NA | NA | TGTGCCATCAGTGATCTCAGGGCGGAGCAGTACTTC | CAISDLRAEQYF
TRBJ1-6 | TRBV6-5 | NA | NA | TGTGCCAGCAGTACACGCCCCTATAATTCACCCCTCCACTTT | CASSTRPYNSPLHF
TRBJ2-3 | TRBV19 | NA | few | TGTGCCAGTAGTATGGACTCTCCGGATACGCAGTATTTT | CASSMDSPDTQYF
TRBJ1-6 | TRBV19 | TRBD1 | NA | TGTGCCAGTAGTATATTACTCTTCGGACAGGGGACAAGCTCCTATAATTCACCCCTCCACTTT | CASSILLFGQGTSSYNSPLHF
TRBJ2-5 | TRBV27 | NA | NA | TGTGCCAGCAGTTCGGCGGGGTACGGGACCCAGTACTTC | CASSSAGYGTQYF
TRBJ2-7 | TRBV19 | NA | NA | TGTGCCAGTAAGGAGGGCACAGGAGACTACGAGCAGTACTTC | CASKEGTGDYEQYF
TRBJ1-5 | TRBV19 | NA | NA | TGTGCCAGTAGTATCCCAGGCCAAGTGAATCAGCCCCAGCATTTT | CASSIPGQVNQPQHF
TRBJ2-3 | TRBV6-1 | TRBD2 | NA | TGTGCCAGCAGTGAAGGGGCTAGCCGGGGGGGAGATACGCAGTATTTT | CASSEGASRGGDTQYF
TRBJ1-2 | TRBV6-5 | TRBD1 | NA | TGTGCCAGCAGGAAATACAGGGGGCCTAACTATGGCTACACCTTC | CASRKYRGPNYGYTF
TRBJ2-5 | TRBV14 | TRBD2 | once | TGTGCCAGCAGCGAAGGGACTAGGGTCGGGGAGACCCAGTACTTC | CASSEGTRVGETQYF
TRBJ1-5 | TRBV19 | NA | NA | TGTGCCACCGGGGTCCGGGGTAATCAGCCCCAGCATTTT | CATGVRGNQPQHF
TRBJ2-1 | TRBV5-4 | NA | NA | TGTGCCAGCAGCGCCGTTGGACTCCTCGGCTCCAATGAGCAGTTCTTC | CASSAVGLLGSNEQFF
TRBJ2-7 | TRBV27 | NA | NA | TGTGCCAGCAGCGGTGGGGACACGAGCACTTACGAGCAGTACTTC | CASSGGDTSTYEQYF
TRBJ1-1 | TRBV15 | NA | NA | TGTGCCACCAGCATGAGGACAGACACTGAAGCTTTCTTT | CATSMRTDTEAFF
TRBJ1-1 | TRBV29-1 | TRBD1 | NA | TGCAGCGCCAGGAGGGGACAGGGTAACACTGAAGCTTTCTTT | CSARRGQGNTEAFF
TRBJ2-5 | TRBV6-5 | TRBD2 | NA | TGTGCCAGCAGTGGACGAGCGGGGAGACAAGAGACCCAGTACTTC | CASSGRAGRQETQYF
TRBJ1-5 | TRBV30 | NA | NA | TGTGCCTGGGGGAGGTTTGGAGACTTCAATCAGCCCCAGCATTTT | CAWGRFGDFNQPQHF
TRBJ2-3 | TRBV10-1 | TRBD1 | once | TGCGCCAGCAGTGAGTCCAGGGGGCGAGTCACAGATACGCAGTATTTT | CASSESRGRVTDTQYF
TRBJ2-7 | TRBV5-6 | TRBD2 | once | TGTGCCAGCAGCCCCCGGACTAGCGGCACCTACGAGCAGTACTTC | CASSPRTSGTYEQYF
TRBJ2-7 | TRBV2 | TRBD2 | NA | TGTGCCAGCAGTGAGGGACTAGACGATCTCGAGCAGTACTTC | CASSEGLDDLEQYF
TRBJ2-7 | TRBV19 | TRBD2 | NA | TGTGCCAGTAGTATTCGGGTGACTAGCGGGACCCCCTACGAGCAGTACTTC | CASSIRVTSGTPYEQYF
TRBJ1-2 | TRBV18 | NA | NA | TGTGCCAGCTCACCACAACAGGGTGACTATGGCTACACCTTC | CASSPQQGDYGYTF